This TCR beta chain was sequenced for a study of T cell responses to AZD1222 COVID-19 vaccine. Study-wide background: Investigators merged groups given second doses at roughly 4 or roughly 12 weeks. General study findings and limits: Dominant at 160-218 and 743-854, vaccine-associated CD4 TCRs also spanned spike. Nearly half of unique spike-specific TCRs reportedly avoided B.1.351 and B.1.1.7 mutated regions. White British ancestry dominated among donors, who included more females, and clonal diversity was possibly underestimated.

Data came from immunoSEQ multiplex PCR; TCRdb stores just in-frame clones and leaves some out. The profile shows some 110,000 clones, roughly 90% of them singletons. For this clone: Its antigen is undetermined.

Germline trimming cut 4 bases from V and 2 bases from J; bases unmatched to any gene: 4. CDR1 and CDR2 (germline): KGHSH, LQKENI. CDR3 length equals 15 residues. This chain joins TRBV18 and TRBJ2-4; 8 nucleotides line up with TRBD1. The source was peripheral blood, collected on day 0 of AZD1222 vaccination. The source is an adult in good health. In DNA, the CDR3 is TGTGCCAGCTCACAGGACAGGGATTCCAAAAACATTCAGTACTTC. Translated: CASSQDRDSKNIQYF. The whole variable domain, filled in from reference TRBV18 and TRBJ2-4, reads NAGVMQNPRHLVRRRGQEARLRCSPMKGHSHVYWYRQLPEEGLKFMVYLQKENIIDESGMPKERFSAEFPKEGPSILRIQQVVRGDSAAYFCASSQDRDSKNIQYFGAGTRLSVL.